These T cell receptor beta chains were read from a single sample in a study of glioma-infiltrating T cells after dendritic cell vaccination. TCRdb's copy holds only in-frame clones and misses some; the assay was immunoSEQ multiplex PCR. Here the sample spans about 92,000 clones, just over 85% being singletons. This sample comprised blood, obtained before dendritic cell vaccination. These TCRs come from a human donor with glioblastoma. The CDR3 runs from the conserved cysteine through the conserved F or W. The order of the fields is J gene, D gene, V gene, clone size, CDR3 DNA, CDR3 protein. D genes are given only for firm matches. Part of the rows lack a size; the others show once, few, many or a class for expanded clones.

j_call: TRBJ1-1; d_call: .; v_call: TRBV4-3; clone_size: few; cdr3_nt: TGCGCCAGCAGCCAAGAGATCGGACAGATGAACACTGAAGCTTTCTTT; cdr3_aa: CASSQEIGQMNTEAFF
j_call: TRBJ2-2; d_call: .; v_call: TRBV25-1; clone_size: .; cdr3_nt: TGTGCCAGCAGCCTAGTAGCGGAGGCGGACGGGGAGCTGTTTTTT; cdr3_aa: CASSLVAEADGELFF
j_call: TRBJ1-4; d_call: .; v_call: TRBV7-2; clone_size: .; cdr3_nt: TGTGCCAGCAGCGAGGAGATGGTTGCAACTAATGAAAAACTGTTTTTT; cdr3_aa: CASSEEMVATNEKLFF
j_call: TRBJ1-1; d_call: TRBD1; v_call: TRBV2; clone_size: .; cdr3_nt: TGTGCCAGCACACAGGGGGAGAACACTGAAGCTTTCTTT; cdr3_aa: CASTQGENTEAFF
j_call: TRBJ2-3; d_call: TRBD2; v_call: TRBV7-2; clone_size: .; cdr3_nt: TGTGCCAGCAGCTTTAGCGGGACCACAGATACGCAGTATTTT; cdr3_aa: CASSFSGTTDTQYF
j_call: TRBJ2-3; d_call: .; v_call: TRBV30; clone_size: .; cdr3_nt: TGTGCCTGGAGTGCGGCAGATACGCAGTATTTT; cdr3_aa: CAWSAADTQYF
j_call: TRBJ1-6; d_call: .; v_call: TRBV5-4; clone_size: .; cdr3_nt: TGTGCCAGCAGCGAGGTTGGGGGGGCCCGGGGGCCCCTCCACTTT; cdr3_aa: CASSEVGGARGPLHF
j_call: TRBJ1-1; d_call: .; v_call: TRBV28; clone_size: .; cdr3_nt: TGTGCCAGCAGTTTTAGAGGAGCTGAAGCTTTCTTT; cdr3_aa: CASSFRGAEAFF
j_call: TRBJ1-2; d_call: TRBD1; v_call: TRBV7-9; clone_size: .; cdr3_nt: TGTGCCAGCAGCCCCGGGACAGGGGACTATGGCTACACCTTC; cdr3_aa: CASSPGTGDYGYTF
j_call: TRBJ2-2; d_call: TRBD2; v_call: TRBV4-3; clone_size: few; cdr3_nt: TGCGCCAGCAGCCAATCCCCCCTGGCTAGCGGGAGTCACACCGGGGAGCTGTTTTTT; cdr3_aa: CASSQSPLASGSHTGELFF
j_call: TRBJ1-4; d_call: .; v_call: TRBV7-6; clone_size: .; cdr3_nt: TGTGCCAGCAGCCCGGGGAGGGCTTTTGAAAAACTGTTTTTT; cdr3_aa: CASSPGRAFEKLFF
j_call: TRBJ2-5; d_call: .; v_call: TRBV7-2; clone_size: .; cdr3_nt: TGTGCCAGCAGCACCCGGACAGTTCAAGAGACCCAGTACTTC; cdr3_aa: CASSTRTVQETQYF
j_call: TRBJ1-1; d_call: .; v_call: TRBV9; clone_size: .; cdr3_nt: TGTGCCAGCAGCCCAGGGAAGATGAACACTGAAGCTTTCTTT; cdr3_aa: CASSPGKMNTEAFF
j_call: TRBJ1-1; d_call: .; v_call: TRBV5-8; clone_size: .; cdr3_nt: TGTGCCAGCAGCTTGAGGTTTCTCTGGACAGTCTCCTTGATGAACACTGAAGCTTTCTTT; cdr3_aa: CASSLRFLWTVSLMNTEAFF
j_call: TRBJ2-3; d_call: .; v_call: TRBV30; clone_size: .; cdr3_nt: TGTGCCTGGAGCACTACTTTAGCCACAGATACGCAGTATTTT; cdr3_aa: CAWSTTLATDTQYF
j_call: TRBJ1-1; d_call: .; v_call: TRBV19; clone_size: .; cdr3_nt: TGTGCCAGTAAGAGGCAGGGAACTGAAGCTTTCTTT; cdr3_aa: CASKRQGTEAFF
j_call: TRBJ1-1; d_call: TRBD1; v_call: TRBV19; clone_size: .; cdr3_nt: TGTGCCAGTAGTATCAGGGGGGCAGGGTTGATGAACACTGAAGCTTTCTTT; cdr3_aa: CASSIRGAGLMNTEAFF
j_call: TRBJ2-5; d_call: .; v_call: TRBV5-8; clone_size: .; cdr3_nt: TGTGCCAGCAGCTTAAGAGGATCCGGAGAGACCCAGTACTTC; cdr3_aa: CASSLRGSGETQYF
j_call: TRBJ2-5; d_call: TRBD2; v_call: TRBV7-6; clone_size: .; cdr3_nt: TGTGCCAGCAGCTTAGCGGCAGGAGGGAGCGGGGGGCAAGAGACCCAGTACTTC; cdr3_aa: CASSLAAGGSGGQETQYF
j_call: TRBJ2-7; d_call: .; v_call: TRBV19; clone_size: .; cdr3_nt: TGTGCCAGTAGTGACAGGAGAATCCCCTACGAGCAGTACTTC; cdr3_aa: CASSDRRIPYEQYF